This is a list of T cell receptor beta chains from one sample in a study of blood T cell repertoires in COVID-19. The assay was immunoSEQ multiplex PCR, and TCRdb's table has in-frame clones only and misses some. Here the sample spans 200,000 to 250,000 clones, around nine tenths being singletons. The sample taken for sequencing was peripheral blood. All receptors come from a man between 60 and 75 years old who had recovered from COVID-19. The CDR3 runs from the conserved cysteine through the conserved F or W. Each record gives: V gene, clone size, CDR3 protein. Part of the rows lack a size; the others show once, few, many or a class for expanded clones.

TRBV11-2	NA	CASSLVGGSTQEKLFF
TRBV5-1	NA	CASNGGRAKETQYF
TRBV4-2	NA	CASSQDKLYEQFF
TRBV6-4	NA	CASSASPSGSSNEQFF
TRBV3-1/TRBV3-2	NA	CASSQGQGYTGELFF
TRBV6-6	few	CASSYSSPGQGQPQHF
TRBV28	few	CASSPSSTGAGEAFF
TRBV7-2	NA	CASSLGAGGLGDTQYF
TRBV6-2/TRBV6-3	NA	CASSSAVYNEQFF
TRBV5-4	NA	CASSSELAQSSYEQYF
TRBV5-1	NA	CASSLGSGVSYEQYF